The rows below give T cell receptor beta chains drawn from one sample of a study of shared clonotypes between healthy human individuals. Sequencing used immunoSEQ multiplex PCR; TCRdb keeps in-frame clones, though not all of them. Of some 2.1 million clones detected, over 85% appear once; the ten largest clones hold 0.1% to 0.15%. The sample consisted of naive CD4+ T cells sorted from blood. Source of these receptors: a man between 18 and 29 years old in good health. The CDR3 runs from the conserved cysteine through the conserved F or W. The order of the fields is J gene, D gene, clone size, V gene, CDR3 protein, CDR3 DNA. The D gene is left open where the match is weak. Some rows mark clone size as missing; the rest say once, few, many or name a class of expanded clone.

TRBJ2-5 | TRBD1 | . | TRBV2 | CASSETRQGPGTQYF | TGTGCCAGCAGTGAAACAAGACAGGGCCCAGGGACCCAGTACTTC
TRBJ2-7 | TRBD1 | . | TRBV10-3 | CAISARDRAHEQYF | TGTGCCATCAGTGCCCGGGACAGGGCCCACGAGCAGTACTTC
TRBJ1-4 | TRBD1 | once | TRBV28 | CASSLSTGAGEKLFF | TGTGCCAGCAGTTTATCGACAGGGGCAGGTGAAAAACTGTTTTTT
TRBJ2-2 | TRBD1 | . | TRBV10-3 | CAIPDRANTGELFF | TGTGCCATCCCGGACAGGGCGAACACCGGGGAGCTGTTTTTT
TRBJ2-7 | TRBD2 | . | TRBV5-4 | CASSESAASGSYEQYF | TGTGCCAGCAGCGAAAGTGCGGCTAGCGGGAGTTACGAGCAGTACTTC
TRBJ2-7 | . | few | TRBV5-4 | CASSSFSTSYEQYF | TGTGCCAGCAGCTCGTTTTCTACTAGCTACGAGCAGTACTTC
TRBJ2-2 | . | . | TRBV5-6 | CASSLEQTGELFF | TGTGCCAGCAGCTTGGAACAAACCGGGGAGCTGTTTTTT
TRBJ2-7 | TRBD2 | once | TRBV7-2 | CASSLSSGIPSYEQYF | TGTGCCAGCAGCTTGAGTAGCGGGATACCCTCCTACGAGCAGTACTTC
TRBJ2-1 | . | . | TRBV18 | CASSPQTVNEQFF | TGTGCCAGCTCACCACAGACGGTGAATGAGCAGTTCTTC
TRBJ1-2 | . | . | TRBV5-1 | CASSFSGGSNYGYTF | TGCGCCAGCAGCTTTTCCGGGGGATCGAACTATGGCTACACCTTC
TRBJ1-5 | . | . | TRBV2 | CASSRTESSNQPQHF | TGTGCCAGCAGTCGGACAGAGTCTAGCAATCAGCCCCAGCATTTT
TRBJ2-1 | TRBD1 | . | TRBV9 | CASSQGAGSYNEQFF | TGTGCCAGCAGCCAGGGGGCGGGAAGCTACAATGAGCAGTTCTTC
TRBJ2-7 | . | . | TRBV4-1 | CASSQVAQGLSYEQYF | TGCGCCAGCAGCCAGGTGGCTCAGGGACTCTCCTACGAGCAGTACTTC
TRBJ1-2 | . | few | TRBV7-8 | CASSLGPYGYTF | TGTGCCAGCAGCTTAGGCCCCTATGGCTACACCTTC
TRBJ2-6 | . | . | TRBV4-3 | CASSQAPLAGSRLGANVLTF | TGCGCCAGCAGCCAAGCTCCTCTGGCAGGCAGCCGGTTAGGGGCCAACGTCCTGACTTTC
TRBJ1-5 | TRBD1 | . | TRBV2 | CASSPGTGGGQPQHF | TGTGCCAGCAGCCCTGGGACAGGGGGCGGCCAGCCCCAGCATTTT
TRBJ1-3 | . | . | TRBV2 | CASSASGNTIYF | TGTGCCAGCAGTGCCTCTGGAAACACCATATATTTT
TRBJ2-7 | . | . | TRBV6-5 | CASTQGGSYEQYF | TGTGCCAGCACACAGGGGGGGTCCTACGAGCAGTACTTC
TRBJ1-6 | . | . | TRBV5-8 | CASTRASNNSPLHF | TGTGCCAGCACCAGAGCTTCGAATAATTCACCCCTCCACTTT
TRBJ1-6 | . | . | TRBV9 | CASSLEDGGLSYNSPLHF | TGTGCCAGCAGTTTAGAGGATGGGGGGCTCTCCTATAATTCACCCCTCCACTTT
TRBJ2-3 | . | . | TRBV6-1 | CASSEWKGDTQYF | TGTGCCAGCAGTGAATGGAAGGGGGATACGCAGTATTTT
TRBJ2-7 | TRBD1 | . | TRBV19 | CASSNRGRVDEQYF | TGTGCCAGTAGTAACAGGGGAAGGGTAGACGAGCAGTACTTC
TRBJ2-5 | TRBD2 | . | TRBV5-6 | CASSFPGGTETQYF | TGTGCCAGCAGCTTTCCGGGAGGTACGGAGACCCAGTACTTC
TRBJ1-4 | . | . | TRBV7-2 | CASSRSPGSPTNEKLFF | TGTGCCAGCAGTCGAAGCCCAGGGTCTCCAACTAATGAAAAACTGTTTTTT